The clone carrying this TCR beta chain occurred a few times. Its antigen is not identified. These data belong to a study of blood T cells in healthy people across ages. As for the study in general: In model experiments, template switching was able to capture about one barcoded beta molecule for every two T cells that were present. Findings and limits, study-wide: Expanded clonotype shifts may have been confounded, as the donors had an unknown CMV status.

Then a second PCR, running roughly 7 to 12 cycles, was carried out with a sample-barcoded 5' primer and a J-beta primer mix. TCRdb re-analysed the 5' RACE reads in MiXCR, keeping a single row per CDR3 protein. The sample gives about 680,000 distinct CDR3 sequences, around half of which show up once; 30% to 35% is in the top ten. This TCR was sampled from a woman aged 55 to 70 in good health. The specimen sequenced was blood.

The CDR3 protein is CAISDLEGQSQETQYF. The CDR3 DNA follows: TGTGCCATCAGTGATTTAGAAGGACAGTCCCAAGAGACCCAGTACTTC. The V and J genes are TRBV10-3 and TRBJ2-5; perhaps TRBD1 as D (6 bases). With 3 bases removed from V and 1 base from J, the gap between germline ends came to 15 bases. The CDR3 is 16 residues long. The germline CDR1 and CDR2 sequences are ENHRY and SYGVKD.